Presented here are 21 T cell receptor beta chains from one specimen sequenced in a study of T cell repertoires in cytomegalovirus infection. A single record per CDR3 protein comes from TCRdb applying MiXCR to the reads. The data contain about 85,000 distinct CDR3 sequences, around 49% of them seen just once; the ten biggest clones take up 85% to 95%. Their antigens remain unidentified. Sequenced here: CD8+ T cells from cultured PBMCs, sampled from culture after CMV antigen stimulation. Source of these receptors: a human donor in good health (CMV status not recorded). Some clones in this sample may be carry-over from other donors' samples.

The chain couples TRBV27 to TRBJ1-2; unclear D gene. CDR1 MNHEY and CDR2 SMNVEV come from the germline V gene (reference sequence). This CDR3 region has 10 residues. V was clipped by 7 bases and J by 4 bases, with 4 bases between them. The CDR3 loop reads CASKSYGYTF. The CDR3 DNA reads as TGTGCCAGCAAGAGCTATGGCTACACCTTC.

The V call is TRBV19, the J call TRBJ2-7; possible D gene TRBD2, 5 bases. Germline CDR1 reads LNHDA; CDR2 reads SQIVND (reference sequence). V lost 3 bases and J lost 1, with 16 bases in between. The CDR3 runs to 16 residues. Here the CDR3 DNA reads TGTGCCAGTAGTATGGTTTGGGAGCGAGGATCCTACGAGCAGTACTTC. This translates into CASSMVWERGSYEQYF.

This clonotype turned up a few times. The V and J genes are TRBV7-6 and TRBJ2-1, with 16 bases lining up with TRBD2. CDR1 and CDR2 (germline): SGHVS, FNYEAQ. V was pared by 5 bases and J by 9 bases, with 4 bases of the junction left unmatched. The CDR3 spans 15 residues. CDR3 in DNA: TGTGCCAGCAGCCGGGGACTAGCGGGAGGGGTTGAGCAGTTCTTC. It codes for CASSRGLAGGVEQFF.

V usage is TRBV4-3 and J usage is TRBJ2-1; D is perhaps TRBD1 (6 bases). This CDR3 spans 15 amino acids. CDR1 and CDR2 from the germline V gene are LGHNA and YSLEER. Trimming shortened V by 0 bases and J by 5 bases, and 11 bases separated the two germline ends. CDR3 nucleotides: TGCGCCAGCAGCCAAGATCCTGGGACACACAATGAGCAGTTCTTC. Amino acid sequence: CASSQDPGTHNEQFF.

The gene calls are TRBV7-3 and TRBJ2-1; either TRBD1 or TRBD2 may fit D (5 bases each). The germline V and J ends were trimmed by 6 bases and 6 bases, with 18 bases remaining between them. Per the germline V gene, CDR1 is SGHTA and CDR2 is FQGTGA. The CDR3 runs 15 residues. The CDR3 here is CASRPGTSTANEQFF. CDR3 bases: TGTGCCAGCAGACCTGGGACCAGTACCGCCAATGAGCAGTTCTTC.

The sample holds many counts of this clonotype. The genes are TRBV7-2 and TRBJ2-3; 7 nucleotides agree with TRBD2. Germline V gives CDR1 SGHTA, CDR2 FQGNSA. The CDR3 consists of 15 residues. V gave up 2 bases and J gave up 6 bases; unmatched junction bases: 8. The CDR3 DNA follows: TGTGCCAGCAGCTTAAGGGCGGGAGATCCGGATACGCAGTATTTT. It specifies CASSLRAGDPDTQYF.

This chain uses TRBV28 with TRBJ2-1, with D hard to call. The germline gives CDR1 MDHEN, CDR2 SYDVKM. The CDR3 covers 14 residues. Trimming took off 6 bases at V and 15 bases at J, with 24 bases between the two ends. For the CDR3, the DNA is TGTGCCAGCAGCCCCCTCTCAGCCTACGATGGGTGGTTCTTC. Protein product: CASSPLSAYDGWFF.

V usage is TRBV7-3 and J usage is TRBJ2-2; no definite D call. This CDR3 region has 12 residues. Trimming removed 5 bases at V and 4 bases at J, with 5 bases between. The germline V gene encodes CDR1 SGHTA and CDR2 FQGTGA. This chain's CDR3 is CASSAVTGELFF. CDR3 nucleotides: TGTGCCAGCAGCGCAGTCACCGGGGAGCTGTTTTTT.

This clonotype was recorded a few times. The rearrangement links TRBV5-5 to TRBJ1-2, with D possibly being TRBD1 (5 bases). The CDR3 is 14 amino acids. V lost 2 bases to trimming and J lost 7 bases, with 15 bases between them. From germline, CDR1 is SGHKS and CDR2 YYEKEE (reference sequence). CDR3 loop: CASSLHQGSFGYTF. CDR3 sequence (DNA): TGTGCCAGCAGCTTACACCAGGGAAGCTTTGGCTACACCTTC.

This clonotype was picked up a small number of times. This chain links TRBV20-1 with TRBJ1-4, with TRBD1 matching over 10 bases. Germline lookup yields CDR1 DFQATT and CDR2 SNEGSKA (reference sequence). V gave up 6 bases and J gave up 0 bases; unmatched junction bases: 4. There are 15 residues in the CDR3. The CDR3 nucleotides read TGCAGTGCCCCGGGACAGGGGTCAACTAATGAAAAACTGTTTTTT. The encoded protein is CSAPGQGSTNEKLFF.

This chain joins TRBV28 and TRBJ2-5, with 7 bases lining up with TRBD2. The germline V gene encodes CDR1 MDHEN and CDR2 SYDVKM. CDR3 length: 16 residues. V was clipped by 5 bases and J by 3 bases; unmatched bases: 12. The CDR3 is CASSLTVGAGEETQYF. Written as DNA, the CDR3 is TGTGCCAGCAGTCTCACCGTTGGGGCGGGAGAAGAGACCCAGTACTTC.

The chain uses TRBV5-5 and TRBJ2-5; D is ambiguous. The CDR3 totals 12 residues. Trimming cost V 4 bases and J 3 bases, with 7 bases left between them. Germline CDR1 and CDR2: SGHKS and YYEKEE (reference sequence). CDR3 protein: CASSHLEETQYF. The DNA of the CDR3 is TGTGCCAGCAGCCATCTCGAAGAGACCCAGTACTTC.

This clonotype was counted many times. CDR3 DNA: TGTGCCAGCAGCTTGACGGGATTTAGGAACACTGAAGCTTTCTTT. It specifies CASSLTGFRNTEAFF. V gene TRBV7-9 combines with J gene TRBJ1-1; D is unclear. V lost 3 bases, J lost 1 base, and 12 bases lay in between. CDR1 and CDR2 from the germline V gene are SEHNR and FQNEAQ (reference sequence). The length of the CDR3 is 15 residues. Using reference TRBV7-9 and TRBJ1-1 for the parts outside the CDR3, the full variable domain is DTGVSQNPRHKITKRGQNVTFRCDPISEHNRLYWYRQTLGQGPEFLTYFQNEAQLEKSRLLSDRFSAERPKGSFSTLEIQRTEQGDSAMYLCASSLTGFRNTEAFFGQGTRLTVV.

The rearrangement uses TRBV5-4 and TRBJ2-2; D remains ambiguous. This CDR3 has 12 amino acids. Germline lookup yields CDR1 SGHNT and CDR2 YYREEE (reference sequence). Deletions cut 3 bases from V and 5 bases from J, with 5 bases between. CDR3 in amino acids: CASSYGTGELFF. For the CDR3, the DNA is TGTGCCAGCAGCTATGGGACCGGGGAGCTGTTTTTT. The variable domain in full, completed from reference TRBV5-4 and TRBJ2-2, reads ETGVTQSPTHLIKTRGQQVTLRCSSQSGHNTVSWYQQALGQGPQFIFQYYREEENGRGNFPPRFSGLQFPNYSSELNVNALELDDSALYLCASSYGTGELFFGEGSRLTVL.

The chain recombines TRBV7-9 with TRBJ1-4, with no clear D. CDR3 length: 14 residues. Trimming took off 1 base at V and 3 bases at J, with 6 bases between the two ends. The germline V gene encodes CDR1 SEHNR and CDR2 FQNEAQ (reference sequence). CDR3 amino acids: CASSLGQSNEKLFF. CDR3 coding DNA: TGTGCCAGCAGCTTAGGACAATCTAATGAAAAACTGTTTTTT.

This clonotype was counted a single time. The chain combines TRBV7-9 with TRBJ2-7; D not resolved. V was trimmed by 5 bases and J by 6 bases, leaving 11 bases between them. The CDR3 contains 12 residues. From germline, CDR1 is SEHNR and CDR2 FQNEAQ (reference sequence). The CDR3 protein is CASSEAISEQYF. Written as DNA, the CDR3 is TGTGCCAGCAGCGAAGCTATCTCCGAGCAGTACTTC. Full variable domain (missing parts from reference TRBV7-9 and TRBJ2-7): DTGVSQNPRHKITKRGQNVTFRCDPISEHNRLYWYRQTLGQGPEFLTYFQNEAQLEKSRLLSDRFSAERPKGSFSTLEIQRTEQGDSAMYLCASSEAISEQYFGPGTRLTVT.

V and J are TRBV6-1 and TRBJ2-2, with TRBD2 matching over 10 bases. CDR1 MNHNS and CDR2 SASEGT come from the germline V gene. The CDR3 runs 18 residues. V lost 5 bases and J lost 0; bases outside the gene matches: 9. In nucleotides, the CDR3 is TGTGCCAGCAGTCCCGGGACTAGCGCCTACTCGAACACCGGGGAGCTGTTTTTT. It translates to CASSPGTSAYSNTGELFF.

This rearrangement joins TRBV12-3 or TRBV12-4 to TRBJ1-2; D is unclear. CDR3 length: 16 residues. V gave up 5 bases and J gave up 3 bases, with 19 bases separating them. In DNA, the CDR3 is TGTGCCAGCAGTCCAAAGGGCCAGTATATTCACTATGGCTACACCTTC. It yields the protein CASSPKGQYIHYGYTF.

The CDR3 DNA is TGTGCCAGCGTGGGGCAGGGGGTGAGCACAGATACGCAGTATTTT. It specifies CASVGQGVSTDTQYF. The rearrangement links TRBV2 to TRBJ2-3; 7 positions match TRBD1. The length of the CDR3 is 15 residues. Trimming took 8 bases from V and 0 from J; bases not matched to a gene: 8. The V gene's germline CDR1 is SNHLY and CDR2 FYNNEI.

This clonotype occurred a few times. This CDR3 reads CASSLKRGDTEAFF. The CDR3 DNA reads as TGTGCCAGCAGCTTGAAGAGAGGGGACACTGAAGCTTTCTTT. The V call is TRBV7-6, the J call TRBJ1-1; perhaps TRBD1 as D (5 bases). The germline V gene encodes CDR1 SGHVS and CDR2 FNYEAQ. The length of the CDR3 is 14 residues. Trimming took off 3 bases at V and 3 bases at J, with 11 bases between the two ends.

This clonotype was seen a handful of times. The rearrangement uses TRBV6-5 and TRBJ2-5, with a weak D call TRBD1 (6 bases). The CDR3 totals 16 residues. Germline V lookup: CDR1 MNHEY, CDR2 SVGAGI. The V gene lost 0 bases and the J gene lost 1 base, with 12 bases spanning the gap. This CDR3 is CASSYSQQGPQETQYF. CDR3 DNA sequence: TGTGCCAGCAGTTACTCCCAACAGGGTCCCCAAGAGACCCAGTACTTC.